The 32 T cell receptor beta chains given below trace back to one sample, sequenced in a study of cytomegalovirus exposure and HLA in healthy donors. The protocol was immunoSEQ multiplex PCR, while the TCRdb copy is restricted to in-frame clones and leaves out a portion. Of about 82,000 clones in the sample, around 95% are singletons; the top ten hold under 0.9%. Sequenced sample: PBMCs. The receptors were gathered from a woman between 18 and 29 years old in good health and CMV-seronegative.

The chain combines TRBV2 with TRBJ2-5; 10 positions agree with TRBD1. CDR1 SNHLY and CDR2 FYNNEI come from the germline V gene. The CDR3 has 17 residues. The V gene end was trimmed by 6 bases and the J gene end by 4 bases; junction bases not matched to a gene: 14. The CDR3 coding sequence is TGTGCCAGCAGCGGCCTATCGACAGGGGGCATCGGAGAGACCCAGTACTTC. This sequence encodes CASSGLSTGGIGETQYF.

This rearrangement joins TRBV7-2 to TRBJ2-7, with 8 positions matching TRBD2. The germline V gene has CDR1 SGHTA and CDR2 FQGNSA. The CDR3 sequence is 11 residues long. J was trimmed by 10 bases and V by 8 bases; bases with no gene match: 7. In DNA, the CDR3 is TGTGCCAGCGGGGGTGGACTAGCACAGTACTTC. This gives the protein CASGGGLAQYF.

V gene TRBV23-1 combines with J gene TRBJ2-3, with D perhaps TRBD1 (5 bases). TRBV23-1 is filed as an ORF, its function uncertain. This CDR3 has 17 residues. With 3 bases removed from V and 0 bases from J, the gap between germline ends came to 16 bases. CDR3 protein: CASSHHSGLSSTDTQYF. In nucleotides, the CDR3 is TGCGCCAGCAGTCACCATTCAGGGTTGTCCAGCACAGATACGCAGTATTTT.

This chain joins TRBV7-2 and TRBJ1-2; 8 bases align to TRBD1. CDR1 is SGHTA and CDR2 is FQGNSA in the germline V gene. The CDR3 has 14 residues. Trimming cost V 3 bases and J 3 bases; bases outside gene matches: 3. CDR3 protein: CASSLDRADYGYTF. The CDR3 DNA sequence: TGTGCCAGCAGCTTGGACAGGGCCGACTATGGCTACACCTTC.

This chain connects TRBV7-8 to TRBJ2-7; 9 bases are a match to TRBD1. The V and J ends lost 4 bases and 3 bases, in that order; junction bases with no gene match: 4. Germline V gene lookup returns CDR1 SGHVS and CDR2 FQNEAQ. This CDR3 spans 14 amino acids. Written as DNA, the CDR3 is TGTGCCAGCAGCTCGACGACAGGGGGCTACGAGCAGTACTTC. This sequence encodes CASSSTTGGYEQYF.

The V gene is TRBV9, the J gene TRBJ2-7; TRBD2 matches at 14 bases. Germline V gene data show CDR1 as SGDLS and CDR2 as YYNGEE. The V gene end was trimmed by 4 bases and the J gene end by 7 bases; junction bases not matched to a gene: 4. The CDR3 extends over 14 amino acids. The CDR3 here is CASSPWTSGGEQYF. The DNA for the CDR3 is TGTGCCAGCAGCCCTTGGACTAGCGGGGGGGAGCAGTACTTC.

The chain recombines TRBV19 with TRBJ2-7, with 8 bases matching TRBD1. Unmatched junction bases numbered 11, after V lost 2 bases and J lost 5 bases. The CDR3 spans 16 residues. Germline CDR1 is LNHDA and CDR2 is SQIVND (reference sequence). CDR3 residues: CASSITRDRSRHEQYF. The CDR3 DNA reads as TGTGCCAGTAGTATAACACGGGACAGGTCTCGCCACGAGCAGTACTTC.

The rearrangement uses TRBV6-5 and TRBJ1-2, with a possible D match to TRBD1 (6 bases). Trimming removed 5 bases at V and 8 bases at J, with 18 bases between. The CDR3 length is 14 residues. The germline V gene encodes CDR1 MNHEY and CDR2 SVGAGI. The CDR3 nucleotides read TGTGCCAGCAGTCCAAGAGGGGGACGAGACGGCTACACCTTC. Translated, it gives CASSPRGGRDGYTF.

This rearrangement joins TRBV10-3 to TRBJ2-1; the D gene is possibly TRBD2 (6 bases). This CDR3 has 15 amino acids. Trimming pared 8 bases from V and 7 bases from J, leaving 21 bases between. CDR1 is ENHRY and CDR2 is SYGVKD in the germline V gene. The DNA for the CDR3 is TGTGCCATCGGAAGGGTTAGCGGTCGGGGTAATGAGCAGTTCTTC. It translates to CAIGRVSGRGNEQFF.

The chain carries TRBV4-3 and TRBJ2-1; 7 bases are shared with TRBD2. V lost 0 bases and J lost 7; bases outside the gene matches: 0. The CDR3 runs to 13 residues. The germline V gene has CDR1 LGHNA and CDR2 YSLEER. The CDR3 sequence: CASSQEGGNEQFF. In DNA, the CDR3 is TGCGCCAGCAGCCAAGAGGGGGGGAATGAGCAGTTCTTC.

The V gene is TRBV29-1, the J gene TRBJ1-3; D might be TRBD1 (6 bases). Germline lookup yields CDR1 SQVTM and CDR2 ANQGSEA. V was shortened by 6 bases and J by 7 bases, with 19 bases between the two germline ends. CDR3 length: 14 amino acids. Here the CDR3 DNA reads TGCAGCGTAAGTCCCGGGACACTTCCGAACACCATATATTTT. Amino acids: CSVSPGTLPNTIYF.

This chain links TRBV6-1 with TRBJ1-3; tentative D call: TRBD1 (6 bases). V was pared by 11 bases and J by 4 bases, with 15 bases between. Per the germline V gene, CDR1 is MNHNS and CDR2 is SASEGT. The CDR3 covers 13 residues. The CDR3 sequence is CAGTQGYGNTIYF. CDR3 nucleotide sequence: TGTGCCGGAACACAGGGTTACGGAAACACCATATATTTT.

This chain uses TRBV27 with TRBJ2-1; TRBD2 matches 10 bases. The CDR3 length is 18 residues. V lost 4 bases, J lost 4 bases, and 13 bases stayed unmatched. Per germline, CDR1 MNHEY and CDR2 SMNVEV (reference sequence). The CDR3, as DNA: TGTGCCAGCAGTTCTCCTAGCGGGGGCTTGATTCCTTACAATGAGCAGTTCTTC. The encoded protein is CASSSPSGGLIPYNEQFF.

V usage is TRBV14 and J usage is TRBJ2-7; D is possibly TRBD2 (6 bases). V dropped 1 base and J dropped 0 bases, with 22 bases sitting between them. The CDR3 length is 19 residues. CDR1 is SGHDN, CDR2 FVKESK, per germline. The CDR3 spells CASSQGLVGGGRSSYEQYF. Written as DNA, the CDR3 is TGTGCCAGCAGCCAAGGCTTAGTCGGGGGAGGCAGGAGCTCCTACGAGCAGTACTTC.

The chain joins TRBV10-3 to TRBJ2-1; TRBD2 agrees at 9 bases. The CDR3 runs 14 residues. Germline CDR1 is ENHRY and CDR2 is SYGVKD. J lost 6 bases, V lost 9 bases, and 9 bases had no gene match. The CDR3 DNA sequence: TGTGCCATATTTGCGGGGGGGGAGTTCAATGAGCAGTTCTTC. It specifies CAIFAGGEFNEQFF.

The CDR3 nucleotides read TGTGCCAGCAGTTACTCGAGTGGAGATCAGCCCCAGCATTTT. Its protein is CASSYSSGDQPQHF. This chain links TRBV6-6 with TRBJ1-5; no definite D call. The CDR3 is made up of 14 amino acids. V lost 0 bases and J lost 5, with 8 bases in between. Germline V lookup: CDR1 MNHNY, CDR2 SVGAGI (reference sequence).

The genes are TRBV9 and TRBJ2-1; 10 bases match TRBD1. Germline trimming cut 0 bases from V and 7 bases from J; bases unmatched to any gene: 4. Germline values: CDR1 SGDLS, CDR2 YYNGEE. The length of the CDR3 is 15 residues. The CDR3 coding sequence is TGTGCCAGCAGCGTAGTAGGACAGGGGGTAAATGAGCAGTTCTTC. Translating gives CASSVVGQGVNEQFF.

This clone appeared a single time. The chain has TRBV27 and TRBJ2-1; a possible D gene is TRBD2 (7 bases). Germline loops: CDR1 MNHEY, CDR2 SMNVEV (reference sequence). The CDR3 consists of 15 residues. V was clipped by 7 bases and J by 3 bases, with 16 bases between them. CDR3 region: CASNTARGRYNEQFF. The DNA for the CDR3 is TGTGCCAGCAACACCGCGCGGGGGCGCTACAATGAGCAGTTCTTC.

This chain links TRBV15 with TRBJ1-1; TRBD1 might be the D (5 bases). V was clipped by 2 bases and J by 1 base, with 14 bases between them. Germline CDR1 LNHNV, CDR2 YYDKDF (reference sequence). This CDR3 spans 16 amino acids. The CDR3 here is CATSRKKGAENTEAFF. The CDR3 bases are TGTGCCACCAGCAGAAAAAAAGGGGCTGAGAACACTGAAGCTTTCTTT.

The chain recombines TRBV6-1 with TRBJ1-1, with D perhaps TRBD1 (5 bases). The germline CDR1 and CDR2 sequences are MNHNS and SASEGT. This CDR3 spans 14 amino acids. V lost 10 bases and J 3 bases, leaving 18 bases between the germline ends. The CDR3 sequence: CATREVFRDTEAFF. CDR3 sequence (DNA): TGTGCCACCCGGGAGGTATTCAGGGACACTGAAGCTTTCTTT.

V usage is TRBV12-5 and J usage is TRBJ1-1; the D gene is possibly TRBD1 (5 bases). In germline, CDR1 is LGHNT, CDR2 FRNRAP. The ends were cut back, 7 bases at V and 11 bases at J, with 17 bases in the middle. The length of the CDR3 is 12 residues. The CDR3 spells CASADFGRVAFF. The CDR3 region has the DNA TGTGCTAGTGCCGACTTCGGCAGGGTCGCTTTCTTT.

This chain links TRBV7-2 with TRBJ2-3, with D uncertain. V was cut by 4 bases and J by 6 bases, with 8 bases left in between. The CDR3 covers 12 residues. Germline assignment: CDR1 SGHTA and CDR2 FQGNSA. CDR3 DNA sequence: TGTGCCAGCAGCTCCACGAGGGATACGCAGTATTTT. Amino acids: CASSSTRDTQYF.

This chain connects TRBV4-1 to TRBJ1-1, with 7 positions matching TRBD1. The CDR3 contains 14 residues. Trimming removed 2 bases from V and 5 bases from J; junction bases left unmatched: 5. Germline V CDR1 and CDR2: MGHRA, YSYEKL. CDR3 loop: CASSQTTGKTEAFF. CDR3 sequence (DNA): TGCGCCAGCAGCCAAACGACAGGGAAGACTGAAGCTTTCTTT.

This chain connects TRBV4-1 to TRBJ2-7; 11 nucleotides agree with TRBD2. V was pared by 1 base and J by 3 bases, with 2 bases of the junction left unmatched. CDR3 length: 15 amino acids. Germline V gene lookup returns CDR1 MGHRA and CDR2 YSYEKL. CDR3 sequence (DNA): TGCGCCAGCAGCCAAGTGCTAGCGGGGGGCTACGAGCAGTACTTC. Protein product: CASSQVLAGGYEQYF.

The chain has TRBV6-4 and TRBJ2-2, with a tentative D call TRBD1 (6 bases). With 3 bases removed from V and 1 base from J, the gap between germline ends came to 12 bases. CDR1 MRHNA and CDR2 SNTAGT come from the germline V gene. This CDR3 contains 16 residues. The CDR3 coding sequence is TGTGCCAGCAGTGAGGACAGTATGGTGAACACCGGGGAGCTGTTTTTT. Residues: CASSEDSMVNTGELFF.

This chain links TRBV5-1 with TRBJ2-1; the D is unclear. The V end lost 2 bases, the J end lost 9 bases, and 12 bases lay between the germline ends. The CDR3 has 13 residues. The germline V gene has CDR1 SGHRS and CDR2 YFSETQ. CDR3 region: CASSFWQVGEQFF. The DNA of the CDR3 is TGCGCCAGCAGCTTCTGGCAGGTGGGTGAGCAGTTCTTC.

The gene calls are TRBV5-1 and TRBJ2-7; TRBD1 agrees at 7 bases. Germline CDR1 and CDR2: SGHRS and YFSETQ. The ends lost 0 bases at V and 3 bases at J; junction bases unmatched: 6. The CDR3 length is 15 residues. The CDR3 bases are TGCGCCAGCAGCTTGGAAGGGACAGACCTCTACGAGCAGTACTTC. Translating it yields CASSLEGTDLYEQYF. Combining the CDR3 with reference TRBV5-1 and TRBJ2-7 gives the whole variable domain KAGVTQTPRYLIKTRGQQVTLSCSPISGHRSVSWYQQTPGQGLQFLFEYFSETQRNKGNFPGRFSGRQFSNSRSEMNVSTLELGDSALYLCASSLEGTDLYEQYFGPGTRLTVT.

Of note for this clone: Distinct nucleotide sequences in the sample also encode this CDR3. The chain recombines TRBV7-9 with TRBJ2-5, with D unclear. V was trimmed by 5 bases and J by 2 bases, leaving 3 bases between them. Germline loops: CDR1 SEHNR, CDR2 FQNEAQ (reference sequence). CDR3 size: 11 residues. CDR3 residues: CASSLQETQYF. For the CDR3, the DNA is TGTGCCAGCAGCCTTCAAGAGACCCAGTACTTC.

The rearrangement links TRBV6-4 to TRBJ1-4; D may be TRBD1 (5 bases). The V gene's germline CDR1 is MRHNA and CDR2 SNTAGT. The CDR3 extends over 17 amino acids. This chain's CDR3 is CALLSDRGFSTNEKLFF. The CDR3 bases are TGTGCGCTCCTCTCCGATAGGGGATTCTCAACTAATGAAAAACTGTTTTTT.

A word on this clone: Germline and junction disagree at one end, which may indicate a read error. This chain links TRBV10-2 with TRBJ2-3; possibly TRBD1 or TRBD2 for D (9 bases each). CDR3 length equals 15 residues. Per the germline V gene, CDR1 is WSHSY and CDR2 is SAAADI. The CDR3 loop reads CASTPGQGEASGNPF. In DNA, the CDR3 is TGCGCCAGCACCCCGGGACAGGGTGAGGCTAGCGGGAACCCTTTT.

The chain recombines TRBV6-5 with TRBJ2-7, with 8 bases aligning to TRBD1. V trimming: 6 bases; J trimming: 5 bases; junction bases outside the gene matches: 6. The V gene's germline CDR1 is MNHEY and CDR2 SVGAGI. This CDR3 spans 13 amino acids. CDR3 in DNA: TGTGCCAGCAGACGACAGGGGAGGCACGAGCAGTACTTC. Its translation is CASRRQGRHEQYF.

The sample holds one count of this clone. The chain couples TRBV7-2 to TRBJ1-2; D is perhaps TRBD1 (6 bases). Germline values: CDR1 SGHTA, CDR2 FQGNSA. V was cut by 1 base and J by 0 bases, with 12 bases left in between. The CDR3 sequence is 16 residues long. The CDR3 region is CASSLGGTIANYGYTF. DNA of the CDR3: TGTGCCAGCAGCTTAGGGGGGACAATCGCTAACTATGGCTACACCTTC.